This T cell receptor (beta chain) was identified during a study of CD8+CD57+ T cells in acquired aplastic anemia. The overall study: The study obtained an average of roughly 3 ug of DNA from sorted CD4+ and CD8+ cells.

Genomic DNA acted as the template from which TCR beta VDJ combination and CDR3 sequence profiling were carried out. MiXCR, run by TCRdb on the reads, gives a single entry per CDR3 protein. The data contain approximately 170,000 distinct CDR3 sequences, over 40% of them singletons. Patients picked for sequencing had shown CD8+CD57+ cell expansion detected by flow cytometry. In its sample, this clonotype was seen many times. Germline V CDR1 and CDR2: SGHAT, FQDESV (reference sequence). CDR3 length: 15 residues. V was cut by 3 bases and J by 8 bases, with 16 bases left in between. The TCR comes from a human donor with aplastic anemia. The V and J genes are TRBV11-1 and TRBJ1-4; no firm D call. The sequencing input was sorted CD4+, CD8+, or CD8+CD57+ T cells (not recorded which) from PBMCs. Written as DNA, the CDR3 is TGTGCCAGCAGCTTGTCGGTATTCGATACGGAAAAACTGTTTTTT. Protein: CASSLSVFDTEKLFF.